This T cell receptor (beta chain) was captured in a study of esophageal squamous cell carcinoma under preoperative chemotherapy. General study findings and limits: Abundant clones tended to shrink rather than expand after paclitaxel-nedaplatin.

About this clonotype: Antigen specificity is unknown.

The time point here: before preoperative PTX-NDP chemotherapy. Germline assignment: CDR1 SGHNT and CDR2 YENEEA. The CDR3 covers 14 residues. The trim removed 4 bases at V and 7 bases at J, leaving 6 bases unmatched. Each CDR3 protein is one row after TCRdb ran MiXCR on the PCR reads. The data show about 30,000 distinct CDR3 sequences, roughly half seen once. The chain recombines TRBV11-3 with TRBJ2-1; 8 bases are shared with TRBD1. This material was obtained from a patient given preoperative chemotherapy. This TCR was sampled from a human donor with esophageal squamous cell carcinoma. The donor label of this sample is uncertain. CDR3 nucleotide sequence: TGTGCCAGCAGCTGGACAGGGTGGGTAAATGAGCAGTTCTTC. Protein: CASSWTGWVNEQFF.